This T cell receptor (beta chain) was recorded in a study of T cells after yellow fever vaccination. Whole-study findings and limits: Though weaker, the secondary response peaked faster, on day 5 versus 15. The study re-detected most primary-vaccination clones after the booster (nearly 97% CD4, just over 85% CD8).

The sample holds many counts of this clonotype. What it recognizes is unknown. Trimming cost V 4 bases and J 3 bases; bases outside gene matches: 6. The CDR3 consists of 14 residues. Germline V gene lookup returns CDR1 SGHNT and CDR2 YYREEE (reference sequence). In TCRdb, the 5' RACE reads were re-called with MiXCR into one record per CDR3 protein. The top ten clones hold around 40% of a sample with some 160,000 distinct CDR3 sequences, approximately 10% of them seen once. The J gene is TRBJ2-5, the V gene TRBV5-4; 7 bases are shared with TRBD1. The sample here was CD8+ T cells sorted from PBMCs, taken 45 days after the yellow fever booster vaccination. The receptor was isolated from a man younger than 35 who received the YFV17D yellow fever vaccine. In DNA, the CDR3 is TGTGCCAGCAGCCCGACAGGGATGGAAGAGACCCAGTACTTC. Its protein product is CASSPTGMEETQYF. Variable domain in full (rest from reference TRBV5-4 and TRBJ2-5): ETGVTQSPTHLIKTRGQQVTLRCSSQSGHNTVSWYQQALGQGPQFIFQYYREEENGRGNFPPRFSGLQFPNYSSELNVNALELDDSALYLCASSPTGMEETQYFGPGTRLLVL.